The 19 T cell receptor beta chains given below trace back to one sample, sequenced in a study of T cells after yellow fever vaccination. TCRdb reprocessed the 5' RACE reads via MiXCR and lists one record per CDR3 protein. The sample lists about 30,000 distinct CDR3 sequences, approximately 4% occurring once. The sequenced sample was CD8+ T cells sorted from PBMCs, obtained 5 days after the yellow fever booster vaccination. These receptors were obtained from a man aged 25 to 40 who received the YFV17D yellow fever vaccine.

This clonotype was seen repeatedly, ten times or more. The genes are TRBV4-2 and TRBJ2-2; D is undetermined. Germline V gene data show CDR1 as LGHNA and CDR2 as YNFKEQ. V was cut by 0 bases and J by 1 base, with 3 bases left in between. The CDR3 has 14 amino acids. The CDR3 spells CASSQDLNTGELFF. In DNA, the CDR3 is TGTGCCAGCAGCCAAGACTTGAACACCGGGGAGCTGTTTTTT.

This clonotype was picked up many times. CDR3 loop: CATSNRRTSYEQYF. In nucleotides, the CDR3 is TGTGCCACCAGCAACCGGAGAACCTCCTACGAGCAGTACTTC. The rearrangement uses TRBV15 and TRBJ2-7, with unresolved D. Germline CDR1 reads LNHNV; CDR2 reads YYDKDF (reference sequence). The CDR3 runs to 14 residues. The V and J ends lost 4 bases and 0 bases respectively, with 10 bases between them.

This clonotype came up many times. The chain links TRBV7-2 to TRBJ2-3, with 9 bases fitting TRBD2. This CDR3 spans 17 amino acids. Germline CDR1 is SGHTA and CDR2 is FQGNSA. Trimming removed 5 bases from V and 5 bases from J; junction bases left unmatched: 14. The CDR3 spells CASSPLDSGREVDTQYF. CDR3 in DNA: TGTGCCAGCAGCCCTTTGGATAGCGGGAGAGAGGTAGATACGCAGTATTTT. Combining the CDR3 with reference TRBV7-2 and TRBJ2-3 gives the whole variable domain GAGVSQSPSNKVTEKGKDVELRCDPISGHTALYWYRQSLGQGLEFLIYFQGNSAPDKSGLPSDRFSAERTGGSVSTLTIQRTQQEDSAVYLCASSPLDSGREVDTQYFGPGTRLTVL.

This clonotype has at least ten counts. J is TRBJ2-2 and V is TRBV10-1, with 8 bases fitting TRBD1. Germline CDR1 and CDR2: WNHNN and SYGVQD (reference sequence). With V trimmed by 4 bases and J by 3 bases, 16 bases remained unmatched. This CDR3 region has 19 residues. The CDR3 protein is CASSGHGLSGQGDTGELFF. CDR3 DNA sequence: TGCGCCAGCAGTGGGCACGGTCTCTCCGGACAGGGCGACACCGGGGAGCTGTTTTTT.

This clonotype has a count of ten or more. The chain has TRBV7-9 and TRBJ2-3; 8 bases fit TRBD2. Germline CDR1 and CDR2: SEHNR and FQNEAQ (reference sequence). V lost 5 bases to trimming and J lost 2 bases; unmatched junction nucleotides: 12. The CDR3 totals 17 residues. The CDR3 nucleotides are TGTGCCAGCAGCCCCCGAATCACGGGAGGGGACACAGATACGCAGTATTTT. Translation gives CASSPRITGGDTDTQYF.

This clonotype was detected many times. The V gene is TRBV5-6, the J gene TRBJ1-2, with TRBD1 as a possible D gene (5 bases). Germline CDR1 is SGHDT and CDR2 is YYEEEE. V lost 5 bases and J 7 bases, leaving 15 bases between the germline ends. The CDR3 runs to 13 residues. CDR3 region: CASSGAQVFGYTF. DNA for the CDR3: TGTGCCAGCAGTGGGGCTCAGGTTTTTGGCTACACCTTC. The entire variable domain, with the rest obtained from reference TRBV5-6 and TRBJ1-2, is as follows: DAGVTQSPTHLIKTRGQQVTLRCSPKSGHDTVSWYQQALGQGPQFIFQYYEEEERQRGNFPDRFSGHQFPNYSSELNVNALLLGDSALYLCASSGAQVFGYTFGSGTRLTVV.

The chain is built from TRBV20-1 and TRBJ2-7; D gene uncertain. CDR3 length equals 12 residues. The V and J ends lost 5 bases and 2 bases respectively, with 10 bases between them. Per germline, CDR1 DFQATT and CDR2 SNEGSKA (reference sequence). In DNA, the CDR3 is TGCAGTGCTCCCCGGGCCCCCTACGAGCAGTACTTC. Its translation: CSAPRAPYEQYF.

This clonotype came up many times. The chain has TRBV11-2 and TRBJ2-7; 11 nucleotides match TRBD1. This CDR3 spans 15 amino acids. V trimming: 1 base; J trimming: 4 bases; junction bases outside the gene matches: 3. CDR1 is SGHAT and CDR2 is FQNNGV in the germline V gene. DNA for the CDR3: TGTGCCAGCAGCTTAGTCGGGACAGGGGGATACGAGCAGTACTTC. Amino acid sequence: CASSLVGTGGYEQYF. Complete variable domain (other parts from reference TRBV11-2 and TRBJ2-7): EAGVAQSPRYKIIEKRQSVAFWCNPISGHATLYWYQQILGQGPKLLIQFQNNGVVDDSQLPKDRFSAERLKGVDSTLKIQPAKLEDSAVYLCASSLVGTGGYEQYFGPGTRLTVT.

This clonotype was detected ten times or more. The chain has TRBV7-8 and TRBJ2-7, with TRBD2 matching 9 bases. The V segment lost 0 bases and the J segment 5 bases; nucleotides outside the gene matches: 2. There are 14 residues in the CDR3. Germline CDR1 and CDR2: SGHVS and FQNEAQ. The CDR3 region is CASSLAGTSNEQYF. The CDR3 DNA is TGTGCCAGCAGCTTAGCTGGGACTAGCAACGAGCAGTACTTC.

This clonotype was seen many times. The gene calls are TRBV4-3 and TRBJ2-7; unclear D gene. The V gene lost 1 base and the J gene lost 3 bases, with 7 bases spanning the gap. Germline CDR1 reads LGHNA; CDR2 reads YSLEER. The CDR3 covers 13 residues. CDR3 loop: CASSQAPNYEQYF. The CDR3 coding sequence is TGCGCCAGCAGCCAAGCGCCTAACTACGAGCAGTACTTC.

Many counts were recorded for this clonotype. The J gene is TRBJ2-2, the V gene TRBV27, with D maybe TRBD2 (5 bases). The CDR3 spans 15 residues. V lost 7 bases, J lost 6 bases, and 18 bases lay in between. Germline V gives CDR1 MNHEY, CDR2 SMNVEV (reference sequence). CDR3 loop: CASTPFEGGAGELFF. The CDR3 DNA follows: TGTGCCAGCACCCCCTTTGAGGGTGGGGCCGGGGAGCTGTTTTTT.

This clonotype was recorded many times. The J gene is TRBJ2-5, the V gene TRBV7-8; tentative D call: TRBD2 (6 bases). The CDR3 is 15 amino acids. Trimming left V 5 bases short and J 3 bases short, with 16 bases between. Per the germline V gene, CDR1 is SGHVS and CDR2 is FQNEAQ. CDR3 coding DNA: TGTGCCAGCAGCACGATGGCGGGGTTAAAAGAGACCCAGTACTTC. It encodes CASSTMAGLKETQYF.

This clonotype was recorded at least ten times. This chain uses TRBV5-1 with TRBJ2-3; no definite D call. Germline CDR1 and CDR2: SGHRS and YFSETQ. Trimming took off 1 base at V and 0 bases at J, with 9 bases between the two ends. The CDR3 length is 15 residues. The CDR3 coding sequence is TGCGCCAGCAGCTTGCAACCAGAAAGCACAGATACGCAGTATTTT. This translates into CASSLQPESTDTQYF.

This clonotype was recorded at least ten times. The chain has TRBV20-1 and TRBJ1-4, with D possibly matching TRBD1 (6 bases). CDR3 length: 13 residues. The V end lost 6 bases, the J end lost 7 bases, and 15 bases lay between the germline ends. Looked up from germline, CDR1 is DFQATT and CDR2 is SNEGSKA (reference sequence). The CDR3 nucleotides read TGCAGTGCAACCGGGGGGGCGCCTGAAAAACTGTTTTTT. Protein: CSATGGAPEKLFF.

This clonotype was counted at least ten times. The J gene is TRBJ2-5, the V gene TRBV29-1, with D perhaps given as TRBD1 or TRBD2 (6 bases each). Between the trimmed V and J ends, which lost 1 base and 4 bases, there was a span of 10 bases. The germline V gene encodes CDR1 SQVTM and CDR2 ANQGSEA. This CDR3 region has 13 residues. CDR3 residues: CSVEGGAGETQYF. The CDR3 DNA is TGCAGCGTTGAAGGGGGGGCAGGAGAGACCCAGTACTTC.

This clonotype was observed many times. The rearrangement uses TRBV5-8 and TRBJ2-1, with D perhaps matching TRBD2 (8 bases). Trimming left V 4 bases short and J 3 bases short, with 23 bases between. Germline-derived CDR1 and CDR2 are SGHTS and YDEGEE. CDR3 length: 18 residues. The CDR3 nucleotides read TGTGCCAGCAGCCCGGGACAGTCAGGACTAGCTCTCTACAATGAGCAGTTCTTC. It is translated as CASSPGQSGLALYNEQFF.

At least ten counts were recorded for this clonotype. The rearrangement uses TRBV6-2 or TRBV6-3 and TRBJ2-3; either TRBD1 or TRBD2 may supply D (6 bases each). The ends were cut back, 0 bases at V and 3 bases at J, with 10 bases in the middle. Germline values: CDR1 MNHEY, CDR2 SVGEGT. This CDR3 contains 15 residues. CDR3 residues: CASSYSVGGTDTQYF. DNA of the CDR3: TGTGCCAGCAGTTACTCGGTAGGGGGGACAGATACGCAGTATTTT.

Many counts were recorded for this clonotype. The chain recombines TRBV28 with TRBJ1-2; D gene ambiguous. CDR1 is MDHEN and CDR2 is SYDVKM in the germline V gene. V dropped 4 bases and J dropped 2 bases, with 8 bases sitting between them. The CDR3 sequence is 13 residues long. CDR3 residues: CASSYGLNYGYTF. CDR3 coding DNA: TGTGCCAGCAGTTACGGGCTGAACTATGGCTACACCTTC.

This clonotype was recorded a few times. The rearrangement joins TRBV6-5 to TRBJ1-5, with D possibly matching TRBD1 (6 bases). Germline lookup yields CDR1 MNHEY and CDR2 SVGAGI. Trimming shortened V by 8 bases and J by 8 bases, and 25 bases separated the two germline ends. CDR3 length: 16 amino acids. CDR3 in amino acids: CASGGGPPEGREPQHF. CDR3 nucleotides: TGTGCCAGCGGAGGGGGACCCCCGGAGGGCAGGGAGCCCCAGCATTTT.